Listed below are T cell receptor beta chains from one sample, sequenced in a study of blood T cells in healthy people across ages. MiXCR, run by TCRdb on the 5' RACE reads, gives a single entry per CDR3 protein. This sample yields 1.5 million to 2 million distinct CDR3 sequences, of which roughly two fifths are seen a single time; under 30% belongs to the top ten. The sample consisted of blood. These receptors were obtained from a human donor in good health. Each CDR3 is given with its conserved first and last residue. A D gene is named only where the DNA matches it firmly. Expanded clones are given a class, and other clones once, few, many or no size at all.

J | D | size | V | DNA | CDR3
TRBJ2-2 | - | few | TRBV7-9 | TGTGCCAGGGAAGCACAGCCGAACACCGGGGAGCTGTTTTTT | CAREAQPNTGELFF
TRBJ2-2 | - | - | TRBV29-1 | TGCAGCGTCTCCACGTCGTCCGGGGAGCTGTTTTTT | CSVSTSSGELFF
TRBJ2-5 | - | - | TRBV12-3/TRBV12-4 | TGTGCCAGCAGTTCTTGGGGATTCGAGACCCAGTACTTC | CASSSWGFETQYF
TRBJ2-1 | - | - | TRBV3-1 | TGTGCCAGCAGCCAAGGCGCGCGTAACAATGAGCAGTTCTTC | CASSQGARNNEQFF
TRBJ1-5 | - | few | TRBV5-1 | TGCGTCAGCAGCTTAGAACACAATCAGCCCCAGCATTTT | CVSSLEHNQPQHF
TRBJ2-1 | TRBD2 | - | TRBV7-2 | TGTGCCAGCAGCTTAGCAGCTAGCGGTTCTTACAATGAGCAGTTCTTC | CASSLAASGSYNEQFF
TRBJ1-2 | TRBD1 | - | TRBV24-1 | TGTGCCACCAGTGATTCCGGCCAGGGGACAGTTAACTATGGCTACACCTTC | CATSDSGQGTVNYGYTF
TRBJ1-5 | - | few | TRBV20-1 | TGCAGTGCTTTTGACTGGGTAGGGTCGGGTAGTCAGCCCCAGCATTTT | CSAFDWVGSGSQPQHF
TRBJ2-6 | - | few | TRBV27 | TGTGCCAGCAGTAACATCTTGAGGACAGAGAGCTCTGGGGCCAACGTCCTGACTTTC | CASSNILRTESSGANVLTF
TRBJ1-2 | - | - | TRBV3-1 | TGTGCCAGCAGCCAAGGTCGGGGTCCTAATAACTATGGCTACACCTTC | CASSQGRGPNNYGYTF
TRBJ1-4 | TRBD1 | - | TRBV15 | TGTGCCACCAGCCGCCAGGACAGGGATCTTAAAAAACTGTTTTTT | CATSRQDRDLKKLFF
TRBJ2-4 | - | many | TRBV29-1 | TGCAGCGCGGGGGACCCAGGACGTTCTGGGCACATTCAGTACTTC | CSAGDPGRSGHIQYF
TRBJ2-7 | - | few | TRBV7-9 | TGTGCCAGCAGCAAGGGCGGGGCTAGCTCCTACGAGCAGTACTTC | CASSKGGASSYEQYF
TRBJ2-1 | - | few | TRBV7-2 | TGTGCCAGCAGCTGGTCCGGAAAGAATGAGCAGTTCTTC | CASSWSGKNEQFF
TRBJ2-6 | - | - | TRBV30 | TGTGCCTGGAGGAAGGGGGCTGGGGCCAACGTCCTGACTTTC | CAWRKGAGANVLTF
TRBJ2-5 | TRBD1 | - | TRBV6-4 | TGTGCCAGCAGTGACTCCGGGACAGGGGGCAGGGAGACCCAGTACTTC | CASSDSGTGGRETQYF
TRBJ1-2 | TRBD1 | - | TRBV20-1 | TGCAGTGCTAGAGACCGGGACAGGGGTTATGGCTACATCTTC | CSARDRDRGYGYIF
TRBJ2-7 | - | many | TRBV10-3 | TGTGCCATCAGTGAGGACAGCTACGAGCAGTACTTC | CAISEDSYEQYF
TRBJ2-1 | - | few | TRBV20-1 | TGCAGTGCTCAGGGGAAAAGCTCCTACAATGAGCAGTTCTTC | CSAQGKSSYNEQFF
TRBJ1-2 | - | - | TRBV6-5 | TGTGCCACCCGTGGCGGGGTCTATGGCTACACCTTC | CATRGGVYGYTF
TRBJ1-2 | - | - | TRBV3-1 | TGTGCCAGCAGCCAAGATTTTCGGGGGGACTATGGCTACACCTTC | CASSQDFRGDYGYTF
TRBJ1-2 | TRBD1 | - | TRBV29-1 | TGCAGCGTTGTAGTTCCGGGACAGGGGGATGGCTACACCTTC | CSVVVPGQGDGYTF
TRBJ2-7 | TRBD2 | few | TRBV6-5 | TGTGCCAGCAGTTACTCCGGAGGAGCGGGGCGCGAGCAGTACTTC | CASSYSGGAGREQYF
TRBJ1-4 | - | - | TRBV4-3 | TGCGCCAGCAGCCAAGAAGGAGGAGGTGGTGAAAAACTGTTTTTT | CASSQEGGGGEKLFF
TRBJ1-2 | - | - | TRBV6-5 | TGTGCCAGCAGTTACTCGAGGGAAGGGGTACGAGGCTACACCTTC | CASSYSREGVRGYTF
TRBJ2-7 | - | - | TRBV7-9 | TGTGCCAGCAGCCGAACACACTACGAGCAGTACTTC | CASSRTHYEQYF
TRBJ1-2 | TRBD1 | - | TRBV7-2 | TGTGCCAGCAGCTCTGCTCCCGGGACAGGGGTTTATGGCTACACCTTC | CASSSAPGTGVYGYTF
TRBJ2-7 | TRBD1 | - | TRBV9 | TGTGCCAGCAATGGGGGGCAGGGGGCGGCCGAGCAGTACTTC | CASNGGQGAAEQYF
TRBJ2-5 | - | few | TRBV7-2 | TGTGCCAGCAGCTTAGTTAACAGCCCAGAGACCCAGTACTTC | CASSLVNSPETQYF
TRBJ2-1 | - | - | TRBV7-2 | TGTGCCAGCAGCTTACAGGAAAAGAATGAGCAGTTCTTC | CASSLQEKNEQFF
TRBJ2-5 | - | - | TRBV7-9 | TGTGCCAGCAGCTTAGCGGGGGGGCCTGAGCAGTACTTC | CASSLAGGPEQYF
TRBJ2-7 | - | - | TRBV27 | TGTGCCAGCAGTTTATCGTCGGGGTTTGGCTACGAGCAGTACTTC | CASSLSSGFGYEQYF
TRBJ2-4 | TRBD1 | - | TRBV12-3/TRBV12-4 | TGTGCCAGCAGTTCACAGGGGGACATCCGGTACTTC | CASSSQGDIRYF
TRBJ1-1 | - | few | TRBV9 | TGTGCCAGCAGCTCCTTCACTCAGGCGAACACTGAAGCTTTCTTT | CASSSFTQANTEAFF
TRBJ2-7 | - | - | TRBV3-1 | TGTGCCCTCCGGGTGGGACCTAAACCTACCTACGAGCAGTACTTC | CALRVGPKPTYEQYF
TRBJ1-1 | - | few | TRBV7-2 | TGTGCCAGCAGCTCCAGCGGGGTCACTGAAGCTTTCTTT | CASSSSGVTEAFF
TRBJ2-3 | - | many | TRBV7-9 | TGTGCCAGCAGCCCAGGGGTGGATACGCAGTATTTT | CASSPGVDTQYF
TRBJ2-7 | - | - | TRBV7-1 | TGTGCCAGCAGCTCTACAGGGCTTGCACAGTACTTC | CASSSTGLAQYF
TRBJ2-5 | - | - | TRBV28 | TGTGCCAGCAGCCTCAGACTACCTATGCAAGAGACCCAGTACTTC | CASSLRLPMQETQYF
TRBJ2-3 | - | many | TRBV29-1 | TGCAGCGTTGAAGATCTGGAGAGCACAGATACGCAGTATTTT | CSVEDLESTDTQYF
TRBJ1-4 | TRBD1 | - | TRBV4-2 | TGTGCCAGCAGCCGGACAGGTCATGCAACTAATGAAAAACTGTTTTTT | CASSRTGHATNEKLFF
TRBJ1-6 | TRBD1 | once | TRBV6-5 | TGTGCCAGCAGTCCCGCAATCGGGACAGATAATTCACCCCTCCACTTT | CASSPAIGTDNSPLHF
TRBJ1-1 | - | few | TRBV6-6 | TGTGCCAGCAGTTACTCCGAGGGCGCTGTGGAAGCTTTCTTT | CASSYSEGAVEAFF
TRBJ1-5 | TRBD1 | - | TRBV12-3/TRBV12-4 | TGTGCCAGCAGTCGCCGGGACAGCCTCAATCAGCCCCAGCATTTT | CASSRRDSLNQPQHF
TRBJ2-7 | TRBD2 | once | TRBV28 | TGTGCCAGCACCACCGGGGGAGGGTTCGATTCCTACGAGCAGTACTTC | CASTTGGGFDSYEQYF
TRBJ2-5 | TRBD2 | - | TRBV4-2 | TGTGCCAGCAGCCCTCGACTAGCGGGGGATGGGGAGACCCGGTACTTC | CASSPRLAGDGETRYF
TRBJ1-5 | - | - | TRBV12-3/TRBV12-4 | TGTGCCAGCACCGACAGTAATCAGCCCCAGCATTTT | CASTDSNQPQHF
TRBJ1-2 | - | few | TRBV20-1 | TGCAGTGCCCTGACTGGGCCACCCAACTATGGCTACACCTTC | CSALTGPPNYGYTF
TRBJ1-4 | - | - | TRBV20-1 | TGCAGTGCCCAGAGCGTGATGGGCGATAATGAAAAACTGTTTTTT | CSAQSVMGDNEKLFF
TRBJ1-2 | - | - | TRBV2 | TGTGCCAGCAGTGAGCAGCCGATAGCGACCCACTATGGCTACACCTTC | CASSEQPIATHYGYTF
TRBJ2-1 | - | - | TRBV28 | TGTGCCAGCAGTTTTTGGGCCTCGACGACCTACGAGCAGTTCTTC | CASSFWASTTYEQFF
TRBJ1-2 | - | many | TRBV20-1 | TGCAGTGCTAGAGAGGGGGAGAACTATGGCTACACCTTC | CSAREGENYGYTF
TRBJ2-7 | TRBD1 | - | TRBV10-3 | TGTGCCTCAGGACAGGGTCAGAACTACGAGCAGTACTTC | CASGQGQNYEQYF